The source of this TCR beta chain is a study of blood T cell repertoires in COVID-19. Study-wide background: From the United States, Italy and Spain came samples of acute and convalescent COVID-19. Sources were T cells, B-cell-depleted T cells, or PBMCs; the material itself was cDNA or gDNA.

Per the original data handling: For nucleated cells, counts were estimated from reference gene primer amplification. The repertoire was sequenced with immunoSEQ multiplex PCR; TCRdb's copy has only in-frame clones and lacks some. V, J and clone size are taken as reported in that table, and D and trimming were inferred from the DNA itself. Of tens of thousands of clones in the sample, more than 85% are singletons; the top ten hold approximately 3.7%. The sample consisted of peripheral blood. This receptor was taken from a man aged 55 to 70 with acute or convalescent COVID-19.

The CDR3 DNA sequence: TGCGCCAGCAGCCAAGATTGGAGGAACACTGAAGCTTTCTTT. Encoded protein: CASSQDWRNTEAFF. V usage is TRBV4-3 and J usage is TRBJ1-1, with D hard to call. The CDR3 has 14 amino acids. Trimming shortened V by 0 bases and J by 1 base, and 6 bases separated the two germline ends. CDR1 LGHNA and CDR2 YSLEER come from the germline V gene.